These 13 T cell receptor beta chains share one sample of origin, sequenced in a study of radiotherapy plus CTLA-4 blockade in lung cancer. Clones were read by immunoSEQ multiplex PCR, and TCRdb kept only the in-frame ones, dropping some. This sample has 110,000 or so clones; just under 80% occur once, and the top ten carry approximately 5.5%. This specimen was peripheral blood, taken from a patient treated with radiotherapy plus ipilimumab. These receptors originate from a human donor with non-small cell lung cancer who had a partial response to radiotherapy plus ipilimumab.

This sequence joins TRBV27 and TRBJ2-5; D is ambiguous. The CDR3 is 14 amino acids. Germline V gene sequence: CDR1 MNHEY, CDR2 SMNVEV (reference sequence). Trimming took off 4 bases at V and 4 bases at J, with 13 bases between the two ends. CDR3 DNA sequence: TGTGCCAGCAGTTACCAATATCCCGGAGAGACCCAGTACTTC. Translating it yields CASSYQYPGETQYF.

The chain joins TRBV28 to TRBJ1-2, with 7 bases matching TRBD1. Germline V gene sequence: CDR1 MDHEN, CDR2 SYDVKM. There are 13 residues in the CDR3. J gave up 4 bases and V 2 bases, and 1 base lay outside the gene matches. CDR3 in amino acids: CASSLGQAYGYTF. The CDR3 nucleotides read TGTGCCAGCAGTTTAGGACAGGCCTATGGCTACACCTTC.

This clone has a single count. The chain uses TRBV5-1 and TRBJ2-1, with a tentative D call TRBD1 (5 bases). CDR1 and CDR2 from the germline V gene are SGHRS and YFSETQ. With 0 bases removed from V and 4 bases from J, the gap between germline ends came to 5 bases. This CDR3 spans 13 amino acids. The CDR3 sequence: CASSLGQYNEQFF. The CDR3 bases are TGCGCCAGCAGCTTGGGACAGTACAATGAGCAGTTCTTC. The variable domain in full, with the rest retrieved from reference TRBV5-1 and TRBJ2-1, is KAGVTQTPRYLIKTRGQQVTLSCSPISGHRSVSWYQQTPGQGLQFLFEYFSETQRNKGNFPGRFSGRQFSNSRSEMNVSTLELGDSALYLCASSLGQYNEQFFGPGTRLTVL.

In this sample, this clone turned up a few times. This sequence joins TRBV21-1 and TRBJ2-5; no check of the table's D call, TRBD2, against the DNA was made. TRBV21-1 is described as a pseudogene. The CDR3 extends over 17 amino acids. DNA of the CDR3: TGTGCCAGCAGCAAACTAAGAATTAGCGGATTGCAAGAGACCCAGTACTTC. Amino acids: CASSKLRISGLQETQYF.

This clone was detected only a few times. The chain carries TRBV6-1 and TRBJ2-1, with 8 bases matching TRBD2. The CDR3 is made up of 17 amino acids. V dropped 4 bases and J dropped 0; count of bases not matched to a gene: 8. Per germline, CDR1 MNHNS and CDR2 SASEGT. The CDR3 sequence: CASSVRLSGSSYNEQFF. The CDR3 bases are TGTGCCAGCAGTGTCCGACTAAGCGGGAGCTCCTACAATGAGCAGTTCTTC.

The rearrangement joins TRBV6-1 to TRBJ2-1, with 10 bases that match TRBD2. This CDR3 has 14 residues. CDR1 is MNHNS and CDR2 is SASEGT in the germline V gene. CDR3 nucleotides: TGTGCGTATGAGCGGGAGGGCCGGTACAATGAGCAGTTCTTC. Residues: CAYEREGRYNEQFF.

The V call is TRBV20-1, the J call TRBJ1-6, with D unclear. The V and J ends lost 5 bases and 6 bases respectively, with 5 bases between them. The CDR3 sequence is 11 residues long. Germline lookup yields CDR1 DFQATT and CDR2 SNEGSKA (reference sequence). CDR3 DNA sequence: TGCAGTGCTCCGGGTAATTCACCCCTCCACTTT. It translates to CSAPGNSPLHF.

This clone was observed a few times. The V and J genes are TRBV7-8 and TRBJ1-1; TRBD1 matches 7 bases. This CDR3 comprises 15 residues. In germline, CDR1 is SGHVS, CDR2 FQNEAQ. The trim removed 5 bases at V and 11 bases at J, leaving 17 bases unmatched. The DNA for the CDR3 is TGTGCCAGCAGCGACAGACGGACAGGACCTACTGGGGCTTTCTTT. Residues: CASSDRRTGPTGAFF.

The chain carries TRBV28 and TRBJ1-1; D is unresolved. The ends were cut back, 2 bases at V and 6 bases at J, with 10 bases in the middle. In germline, CDR1 is MDHEN, CDR2 SYDVKM. The length of the CDR3 is 13 residues. CDR3 DNA sequence: TGTGCCAGCAGTTTACCTGGACTTCCTGAAGCTTTCTTT. Protein sequence: CASSLPGLPEAFF.

This sequence joins TRBV28 and TRBJ2-5, with TRBD1 matching 7 bases. Near its end, the DNA agrees better with TRBJ2-7, so the J call may be wrong. Per germline, CDR1 MDHEN and CDR2 SYDVKM. CDR3 length: 14 amino acids. In nucleotides, the CDR3 is TGTGCCAGCAGAACCGGGACAGCCGCCTACGAGCAGTACTTC. Its protein is CASRTGTAAYEQYF.

The chain couples TRBV2 to TRBJ1-6, with 7 bases identical to TRBD1. From germline, CDR1 is SNHLY and CDR2 FYNNEI. The CDR3 spans 13 residues. The V gene end was trimmed by 7 bases and the J gene end by 7 bases; junction bases not matched to a gene: 4. The CDR3 nucleotides read TGTGCCAGCATCGGGACAGAGAATTCACCCCTCCACTTT. Translating gives CASIGTENSPLHF. The variable domain in full, with the rest retrieved from reference TRBV2 and TRBJ1-6, is EPEVTQTPSHQVTQMGQEVILRCVPISNHLYFYWYRQILGQKVEFLVSFYNNEISEKSEIFDDQFSVERPDGSNFTLKIRSTKLEDSAMYFCASIGTENSPLHFGNGTRLTVT.

V and J are TRBV19 and TRBJ1-4; maybe TRBD1 (5 bases). The CDR3 runs to 13 residues. Germline CDR1 LNHDA, CDR2 SQIVND (reference sequence). The V end was cut by 7 bases, the J end by 5 bases, with 11 bases between. The CDR3 sequence: CASTGQKNEKLFF. The CDR3 coding sequence is TGTGCCAGTACAGGGCAGAAAAATGAAAAACTGTTTTTT.

This clone was detected a few times. The gene calls are TRBV7-3 and TRBJ2-2, with 12 bases that match TRBD1. The CDR3 runs to 17 residues. After removal of 2 bases from V and 4 bases from J, the junction contained 5 bases not matched to a gene. Germline CDR1 is SGHTA and CDR2 is FQGTGA. CDR3 sequence reads: CASSLGGQGAGTGELFF. The CDR3 bases are TGTGCCAGCAGCTTAGGGGGACAGGGGGCCGGCACCGGGGAGCTGTTTTTT. Complete variable domain (other parts from reference TRBV7-3 and TRBJ2-2): GAGVSQTPSNKVTEKGKYVELRCDPISGHTALYWYRQSLGQGPEFLIYFQGTGAADDSGLPNDRFFAVRPEGSVSTLKIQRTERGDSAVYLCASSLGGQGAGTGELFFGEGSRLTVL.